This TCR beta chain was sequenced for a study of CD8+ T cells in alopecia areata. Extracted RNA was reverse transcribed, and the resulting cDNA served as sequencing template. This table comes from immunoSEQ multiplex PCR, and its TCRdb copy is limited to in-frame clones, with some not included. The data show around 250,000 clones, around 67% seen once. In germline, CDR1 is SQVTM, CDR2 ANQGSEA. CDR3 length equals 12 residues. The V gene lost 2 bases and the J gene lost 7 bases, with 9 bases spanning the gap. The sequences come from CD4+ T cells sorted from blood, collected at week 0. The sequence came from a human donor with alopecia areata. The V gene is TRBV29-1, the J gene TRBJ2-1; D is unresolved. CDR3 protein: CSVEQAFNEQFF. In nucleotides, the CDR3 is TGCAGCGTTGAACAAGCCTTTAATGAGCAGTTCTTC.